The 29 T cell receptor beta chains below were found in one sample sequenced in a study of immune evolution from preneoplasia to lung adenocarcinoma. TCRdb's table, derived via immunoSEQ multiplex PCR, lists solely in-frame clones and lacks some. Of about 16,000 clones listed, 75% to 90% are singletons. Sequencing was performed on FFPE invasive lung adenocarcinoma tissue. All receptors come from a person between 65 and 79 years old with invasive lung adenocarcinoma.

The V call is TRBV5-1, the J call TRBJ2-7; TRBD1 might be the D (6 bases). V was clipped by 1 base and J by 5 bases, with 13 bases between them. Germline CDR1 and CDR2: SGHRS and YFSETQ. The CDR3 has 14 residues. Here the CDR3 reads CASSLLGTGHEQYF. CDR3 coding DNA: TGCGCCAGCAGCTTGTTAGGAACAGGGCACGAGCAGTACTTC.

The chain couples TRBV9 to TRBJ2-1, with D possibly being TRBD1 (6 bases). V lost 4 bases and J lost 6, with 20 bases in between. The CDR3 sequence is 16 residues long. Germline V gene sequence: CDR1 SGDLS, CDR2 YYNGEE. In DNA, the CDR3 is TGTGCCAGCAGCTACCTGACAGGTTCAGTCCCCAATGAGCAGTTCTTC. Translating gives CASSYLTGSVPNEQFF.

V gene TRBV5-8 combines with J gene TRBJ2-3, with 13 bases aligning to TRBD2. The germline V gene has CDR1 SGHTS and CDR2 YDEGEE. Trimming removed 3 bases from V and 5 bases from J; junction bases left unmatched: 6. CDR3 length: 16 residues. CDR3 in amino acids: CASSWTSGSSGDTQYF. CDR3 in DNA: TGTGCCAGCAGCTGGACTAGCGGGAGTAGTGGAGATACGCAGTATTTT.

The J gene is TRBJ1-4, the V gene TRBV5-1, with unresolved D. The germline V gene has CDR1 SGHRS and CDR2 YFSETQ. Trimming stripped 0 bases from V and 3 bases from J, with 6 bases between. CDR3 length: 14 residues. Here the CDR3 reads CASSLGGPNEKLFF. CDR3 nucleotide sequence: TGCGCCAGCAGCTTGGGCGGACCTAATGAAAAACTGTTTTTT.

This clone was observed a single time. The genes are TRBV19 and TRBJ2-7, with unresolved D. Germline values: CDR1 LNHDA, CDR2 SQIVND (reference sequence). Trimming took off 5 bases at V and 2 bases at J, with 10 bases between the two ends. The length of the CDR3 is 13 residues. CDR3 nucleotide sequence: TGTGCCAGTAGTCTGGCCCATACCTACGAGCAGTACTTC. It codes for CASSLAHTYEQYF.

The chain joins TRBV7-3 to TRBJ2-2; a possible D gene is TRBD2 (6 bases). Trimming took off 2 bases at V and 7 bases at J, with 11 bases between the two ends. From germline, CDR1 is SGHTA and CDR2 FQGTGA. This CDR3 contains 14 residues. The CDR3 DNA reads TGTGCCAGCAGCTTAGGGGGAGGAGGCGGGGAGCTGTTTTTT. Its translation is CASSLGGGGGELFF.

The rearrangement uses TRBV6-1 and TRBJ1-4, with a tentative D call TRBD1 (5 bases). Trimming stripped 7 bases from V and 8 bases from J, with 14 bases between. This CDR3 region has 13 residues. Germline V gene data show CDR1 as MNHNS and CDR2 as SASEGT. The DNA of the CDR3 is TGTGCCAGCACCGGGACCTCGGGAGAAAAACTGTTTTTT. Amino acids: CASTGTSGEKLFF.

The table lists this clone with a few counts. The gene calls are TRBV15 and TRBJ2-3, with D maybe TRBD1 (6 bases). Germline V lookup: CDR1 LNHNV, CDR2 YYDKDF (reference sequence). This CDR3 comprises 17 residues. The ends were cut back, 1 base at V and 0 bases at J, with 14 bases in the middle. The CDR3 loop is CATSRAKGGTSTDTQYF. The CDR3 DNA reads as TGTGCCACCAGCAGAGCTAAAGGGGGAACTAGCACAGATACGCAGTATTTT.

This clone was detected once. The chain is built from TRBV9 and TRBJ1-3; no clear D. The CDR3 length is 15 residues. V lost 0 bases to trimming and J lost 0 bases, with 7 bases between them. Per germline, CDR1 SGDLS and CDR2 YYNGEE. The CDR3 DNA reads as TGTGCCAGCAGCGTAGTGCCGGACTCTGGAAACACCATATATTTT. This codes for CASSVVPDSGNTIYF.

The chain recombines TRBV7-9 with TRBJ2-5; tentative D call: TRBD1 (5 bases). The length of the CDR3 is 13 residues. Germline V CDR1 and CDR2: SEHNR, FQNEAQ (reference sequence). The V gene lost 6 bases and the J gene lost 5 bases, with 13 bases spanning the gap. The chain's CDR3 is CASSSSGSETQYF. CDR3 sequence (DNA): TGTGCCAGCAGTTCCTCAGGGTCGGAGACCCAGTACTTC.

This rearrangement joins TRBV20-1 to TRBJ1-4; unclear D gene. Germline V gene sequence: CDR1 DFQATT, CDR2 SNEGSKA (reference sequence). V was clipped by 8 bases and J by 5 bases, with 9 bases between them. The CDR3 covers 11 residues. The CDR3 sequence is CSIRGNEKLFF. The CDR3 nucleotides read TGCAGTATCCGGGGAAATGAAAAACTGTTTTTT.

The chain employs TRBV4-2 and TRBJ1-1, with D perhaps TRBD1 (6 bases). V was shortened by 4 bases and J by 1 base, with 16 bases between the two germline ends. Germline V gene data show CDR1 as LGHNA and CDR2 as YNFKEQ. The CDR3 contains 16 residues. This CDR3 reads CASSPPPGQTNTEAFF. The CDR3 nucleotides read TGTGCCAGCAGCCCCCCCCCGGGACAAACGAACACTGAAGCTTTCTTT.

V usage is TRBV7-8 and J usage is TRBJ1-5, with 9 bases aligning to TRBD1. The ends lost 1 base at V and 1 base at J; junction bases unmatched: 8. The CDR3 covers 18 residues. Per the germline V gene, CDR1 is SGHVS and CDR2 is FQNEAQ. CDR3 DNA sequence: TGTGCCAGCAGCTTAGGATTCCCGGGGACAGGGAGCAATCAGCCCCAGCATTTT. Translation: CASSLGFPGTGSNQPQHF.

The CDR3 sequence: CASSEGTGSTGELFF. CDR3 bases: TGTGCCAGCAGTGAGGGGACAGGTTCCACCGGGGAGCTGTTTTTT. The chain links TRBV6-4 to TRBJ2-2; 8 nucleotides agree with TRBD1. The germline V gene encodes CDR1 MRHNA and CDR2 SNTAGT. The CDR3 is 15 residues long. The V gene end was trimmed by 3 bases and the J gene end by 4 bases; junction bases not matched to a gene: 4.

The rearrangement joins TRBV7-2 to TRBJ2-1; 14 bases map to TRBD2. The V gene's germline CDR1 is SGHTA and CDR2 FQGNSA. CDR3 size: 15 residues. J gave up 7 bases and V 5 bases, and 4 bases lay outside the gene matches. The CDR3 spells CASSPGLAGANEQFF. Here the CDR3 DNA reads TGTGCCAGCAGCCCGGGACTAGCGGGAGCGAATGAGCAGTTCTTC.

This clone has just a few counts. The chain couples TRBV18 to TRBJ2-2, with a possible D match to TRBD1 (5 bases). The V gene's germline CDR1 is KGHSH and CDR2 LQKENI. Trimming stripped 3 bases from V and 1 base from J, with 18 bases between. The CDR3 is 18 residues long. This chain's CDR3 is CASSPPPVTDKNTGELFF. CDR3 in DNA: TGTGCCAGCTCACCTCCCCCTGTGACAGATAAGAACACCGGGGAGCTGTTTTTT. Full variable domain (missing parts from reference TRBV18 and TRBJ2-2): NAGVMQNPRHLVRRRGQEARLRCSPMKGHSHVYWYRQLPEEGLKFMVYLQKENIIDESGMPKERFSAEFPKEGPSILRIQQVVRGDSAAYFCASSPPPVTDKNTGELFFGEGSRLTVL.

The rearrangement uses TRBV19 and TRBJ2-7, with 11 bases aligning to TRBD1. V lost 5 bases and J lost 6; bases outside the gene matches: 6. The germline CDR1 and CDR2 sequences are LNHDA and SQIVND (reference sequence). The CDR3 has 14 residues. The CDR3 loop is CASSLRTGGAEQYF. In nucleotides, the CDR3 is TGTGCCAGTAGTCTACGGACAGGGGGCGCCGAGCAGTACTTC. The full variable domain, rest sourced from reference TRBV19 and TRBJ2-7, is DGGITQSPKYLFRKEGQNVTLSCEQNLNHDAMYWYRQDPGQGLRLIYYSQIVNDFQKGDIAEGYSVSREKKESFPLTVTSAQKNPTAFYLCASSLRTGGAEQYFGPGTRLTVT.

The rearrangement links TRBV27 to TRBJ2-5, with 8 bases matching TRBD2. V gave up 6 bases and J gave up 0 bases; unmatched junction bases: 6. Per the germline V gene, CDR1 is MNHEY and CDR2 is SMNVEV (reference sequence). This CDR3 contains 15 residues. The CDR3 nucleotides are TGTGCCAGCAGCATTTTTAGCGGGAACCAAGAGACCCAGTACTTC. Its protein product is CASSIFSGNQETQYF.

The chain employs TRBV9 and TRBJ2-3, with TRBD2 as a possible D gene (6 bases). V dropped 5 bases and J dropped 4 bases, with 11 bases sitting between them. The CDR3 covers 13 residues. Germline V gene data show CDR1 as SGDLS and CDR2 as YYNGEE. Written as DNA, the CDR3 is TGTGCCAGCAGTGATCGACTAGCAGATACGCAGTATTTT. Residues: CASSDRLADTQYF.

The V call is TRBV7-3, the J call TRBJ2-1, with 7 positions matching TRBD1. The germline V gene has CDR1 SGHTA and CDR2 FQGTGA. V dropped 5 bases and J dropped 4; count of bases not matched to a gene: 2. The CDR3 runs to 13 residues. The CDR3, as DNA: TGTGCCAGCAGCCCGACAGGGTACAATGAGCAGTTCTTC. Its translation is CASSPTGYNEQFF.

This clone came up a few times. The chain uses TRBV28 and TRBJ2-5; 10 bases match TRBD2. Germline trimming cut 1 base from V and 3 bases from J; bases unmatched to any gene: 23. The CDR3 is 22 amino acids. Germline assignment: CDR1 MDHEN and CDR2 SYDVKM. The CDR3 coding sequence is TGTGCCAGCAGTTTATTTCTAAATGCCGCCGCTACTAGCGGGACGGTAAAAGAGACCCAGTACTTC. Protein product: CASSLFLNAAATSGTVKETQYF.

The rearrangement links TRBV30 to TRBJ2-1; D may be TRBD1 or TRBD2 (5 bases each). Deletions cut 7 bases from V and 5 bases from J, with 12 bases between. CDR1 is GTSNPN and CDR2 is SVGIG in the germline V gene (reference sequence). The CDR3 covers 12 residues. CDR3 DNA: TGTGCCTTCAAGCGGACACACAATGAGCAGTTCTTC. Translating gives CAFKRTHNEQFF.

This sequence joins TRBV19 and TRBJ2-6; the match to TRBD2 covers 9 bases. This CDR3 comprises 16 residues. In germline, CDR1 is LNHDA, CDR2 SQIVND (reference sequence). The V and J ends lost 4 bases and 0 bases, in that order; junction bases with no gene match: 1. CDR3 in amino acids: CASSTSGISGANVLTF. The CDR3 nucleotides are TGTGCCAGTAGTACTAGCGGGATCTCTGGGGCCAACGTCCTGACTTTC.

The chain has TRBV18 and TRBJ2-1; 9 bases agree with TRBD1. The germline gives CDR1 KGHSH, CDR2 LQKENI. The V gene end was trimmed by 5 bases and the J gene end by 2 bases; junction bases not matched to a gene: 4. There are 15 residues in the CDR3. Written as DNA, the CDR3 is TGTGCCAGCTCAGCGACAGGGGGGGCCTACAATGAGCAGTTCTTC. Amino acids: CASSATGGAYNEQFF.

This clone was counted only a few times. The chain carries TRBV10-3 and TRBJ1-2, with D perhaps matching TRBD1 (5 bases). Germline lookup yields CDR1 ENHRY and CDR2 SYGVKD. V was shortened by 9 bases and J by 4 bases, with 15 bases between the two germline ends. This CDR3 spans 13 amino acids. The CDR3 here is CAINPGGTYGYTF. The CDR3 nucleotides read TGTGCCATTAACCCGGGGGGGACCTATGGCTACACCTTC.

The CDR3 region is CATSRALVRGPQYEQYF. CDR3 in DNA: TGTGCCACCAGCAGAGCGTTAGTTCGGGGGCCCCAATACGAGCAGTACTTC. This rearrangement joins TRBV15 to TRBJ2-7; D might be TRBD1 or TRBD2, each matching 6 bases. CDR3 length equals 17 residues. V lost 1 base and J 4 bases, leaving 20 bases between the germline ends. Germline values: CDR1 LNHNV, CDR2 YYDKDF (reference sequence).

This clone was detected only once. The chain employs TRBV5-6 and TRBJ1-3; TRBD1 might be the D (6 bases). Per the germline V gene, CDR1 is SGHDT and CDR2 is YYEEEE. This CDR3 comprises 16 residues. Trimming removed 4 bases at V and 2 bases at J, with 16 bases between. The DNA of the CDR3 is TGTGCCAGCAGCCCGTATGCTACAGGGCCTGGAAACACCATATATTTT. It translates to CASSPYATGPGNTIYF.

The rearrangement uses TRBV18 and TRBJ1-1, with 9 bases identical to TRBD1. J lost 5 bases, V lost 5 bases, and 6 bases had no gene match. This CDR3 is built from 14 residues. Germline CDR1 KGHSH, CDR2 LQKENI. DNA for the CDR3: TGTGCCAGCTCATCCGGACAGGGGATGACTGAAGCTTTCTTT. Its protein is CASSSGQGMTEAFF.

The chain couples TRBV6-4 to TRBJ2-4; D gene uncertain. CDR1 MRHNA and CDR2 SNTAGT come from the germline V gene. The CDR3 has 17 residues. With 2 bases removed from V and 0 bases from J, the gap between germline ends came to 14 bases. Here the CDR3 reads CASSDLYTTLAKNIQYF. In DNA, the CDR3 is TGTGCCAGCAGTGACCTTTACACAACATTAGCCAAAAACATTCAGTACTTC.